The rows below give T cell receptor beta chains drawn from one sample of a study of T cell changes during pregnancy in multiple sclerosis. Profiled with immunoSEQ multiplex PCR; TCRdb holds only in-frame clones, not every one. The table has over 40,000 clones, roughly 91% seen once. Sequenced here: CD4+ T cells from peripheral blood mononuclear cells, sampled in the second trimester of pregnancy. These receptor sequences come from a female donor with multiple sclerosis, enrolled in a pregnancy study. Both conserved end residues are trimmed from each CDR3.

TRBV19	TRBJ2-7	ARQTGSAYEQY
TRBV5-4	TRBJ1-3	ASSRGQGRSGNTIY
TRBV27	TRBJ2-3	ASSPRPGLRDTQY
TRBV4-2	TRBJ2-7	ASSQAASSYEQY
TRBV5-1	TRBJ1-1	ASSEPGSRGEAF
TRBV9	TRBJ2-5	ASSGGQAGETQY
TRBV5-4	TRBJ1-5	ASSAEPTDNQPQH
TRBV9	TRBJ1-5	ASSVGDFSNQPQH
TRBV7-9	TRBJ2-1	ASSLQGPTYNEQF
TRBV6-5	TRBJ1-6	ASSYSGAGTNSPLH
TRBV6-5	TRBJ1-1	ASSYNKATPPF
TRBV11-3	TRBJ1-1	ASSLGTAINTEAF
TRBV15	TRBJ2-1	ATKGLAGVHEQF
TRBV10-3	TRBJ2-7	AIADRVSYEQY
TRBV5-1	TRBJ2-7	ASSLAGNEQY
TRBV7-7	TRBJ1-1	ASSRTANTEAF
TRBV21-1	TRBJ2-7	ASSKGRTGESYEQY
TRBV7-2	TRBJ1-3	ASSLIGTGKSGNTIY